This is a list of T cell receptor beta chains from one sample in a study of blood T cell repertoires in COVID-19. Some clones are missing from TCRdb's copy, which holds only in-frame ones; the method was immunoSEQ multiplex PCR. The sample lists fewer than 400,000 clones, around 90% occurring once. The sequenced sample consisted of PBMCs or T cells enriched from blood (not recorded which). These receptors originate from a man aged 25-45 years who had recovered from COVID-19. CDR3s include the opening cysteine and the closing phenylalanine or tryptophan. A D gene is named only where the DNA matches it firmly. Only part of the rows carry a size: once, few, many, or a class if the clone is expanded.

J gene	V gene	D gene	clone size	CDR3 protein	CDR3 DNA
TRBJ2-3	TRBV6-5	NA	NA	CACGISSTDTQYF	TGTGCCTGCGGAATTTCTAGCACAGATACGCAGTATTTT
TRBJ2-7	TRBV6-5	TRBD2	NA	CASSYGEGGEQYF	TGTGCCAGCAGTTATGGGGAGGGAGGTGAGCAGTACTTC
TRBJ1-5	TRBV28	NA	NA	CASKRTARDQPQHF	TGTGCCAGCAAGAGGACAGCGAGAGATCAGCCCCAGCATTTT
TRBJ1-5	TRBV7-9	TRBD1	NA	CASSSDRVGNQPQHF	TGTGCCAGCAGCTCGGACAGGGTTGGCAATCAGCCCCAGCATTTT
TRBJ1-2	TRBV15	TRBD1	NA	CATSRGGSIGTDYGYTF	TGTGCCACCAGCAGAGGAGGGTCCATTGGGACAGACTATGGCTACACCTTC
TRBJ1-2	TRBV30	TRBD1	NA	CAWSTGQGYHGYTF	TGTGCCTGGAGTACGGGACAGGGATATCATGGCTACACCTTC
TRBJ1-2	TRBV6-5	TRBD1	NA	CASRRQGTDGYTF	TGTGCCAGCAGGCGACAGGGAACGGATGGCTACACCTTC
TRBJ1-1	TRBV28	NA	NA	CASSLQANTEAFF	TGTGCCAGCAGTTTACAAGCAAACACTGAAGCTTTCTTT
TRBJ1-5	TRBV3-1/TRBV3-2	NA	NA	CASSQVPDQPQHF	TGTGCCAGCAGCCAAGTCCCAGATCAGCCCCAGCATTTT
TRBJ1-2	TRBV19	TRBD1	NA	CASSIGTGVGYGYTF	TGTGCCAGTAGTATTGGGACAGGGGTAGGCTATGGCTACACCTTC
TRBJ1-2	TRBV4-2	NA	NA	CASSQDEGGGPNYGYTF	TGTGCCAGCAGCCAAGATGAAGGAGGCGGACCTAACTATGGCTACACCTTC
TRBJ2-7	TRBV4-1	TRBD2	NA	CASSQENSAGGLYEQYF	TGCGCCAGCAGCCAAGAAAATTCGGCGGGGGGCCTCTACGAGCAGTACTTC
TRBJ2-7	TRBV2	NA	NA	CASDGLFYEQYF	TGTGCCAGCGATGGACTTTTCTACGAGCAGTACTTC
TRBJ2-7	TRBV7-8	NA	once	CASSLSPGELYEQYF	TGTGCCAGCAGCTTGAGCCCGGGGGAGCTCTACGAGCAGTACTTC
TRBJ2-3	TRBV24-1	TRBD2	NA	CATSRGGFTDTQYF	TGTGCCACCAGTCGGGGGGGCTTCACAGATACGCAGTATTTT
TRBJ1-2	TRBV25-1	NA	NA	CASSENEGSGGYTF	TGTGCCAGCAGTGAAAATGAGGGTTCAGGCGGCTACACCTTC
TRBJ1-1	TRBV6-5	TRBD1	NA	CASLGQVYGAFF	TGTGCCAGCCTCGGACAGGTTTATGGAGCTTTCTTT